This TCR beta chain came from a study of blood T cell repertoires in COVID-19. Looking at the study overall: Some COVID-19 samples were acute and others convalescent; all came from the United States, Italy and Spain. From T cells, B-cell-depleted T cells, or PBMCs came the material, which was cDNA or gDNA.

The assay was immunoSEQ multiplex PCR, and TCRdb's table has in-frame clones only and misses some. The sample yields around 150,000 clones, 65% to 80% seen once. The CDR3 is 14 residues long. Trimming took 7 bases from V and 5 from J; bases not matched to a gene: 10. CDR1 and CDR2 from the germline V gene are MNHEY and SMNVEV (reference sequence). Sequencing used peripheral blood. This sequence was found in a man aged 45 to 65 with acute or convalescent COVID-19. The genes are TRBV27 and TRBJ1-1; 7 nucleotides line up with TRBD1. The CDR3 region has the DNA TGTGCCAGCAAGAGTCGACAGGGTTATACTGAAGCTTTCTTT. Translated: CASKSRQGYTEAFF.